This T cell receptor (beta chain) is drawn from a study of blood T cells in healthy people across ages. Study-wide background: Template-switching capture recovered about one barcoded beta molecule per two T cells.

This clonotype has more than one count but fewer than ten. The second PCR ran about 6 to 11 cycles with a sample-barcoded 5' primer and J-beta primers. TCRdb ran MiXCR on the 5' RACE reads and lists one entry per CDR3 protein. This sample has about 2 million distinct CDR3 sequences; around half occur once, and the top ten carry over 2%. Trimming shortened V by 6 bases and J by 3 bases, and 15 bases separated the two germline ends. The CDR3 covers 16 residues. The sequence was obtained from a woman between 40 and 55 years old in good health. The sample taken for sequencing was blood. This chain connects TRBV12-3 or TRBV12-4 to TRBJ2-6; D possibly corresponds to TRBD1 (6 bases). DNA for the CDR3: TGTGCCAGCAGCCGAAACAGGGCCGGTGGGGCCAACGTCCTGACTTTC. This encodes CASSRNRAGGANVLTF.